The T cell receptor beta chain under discussion was sequenced for a study of early T cells in non-severe SARS-CoV-2 infection. Study context: Bulk RNA taken from unsorted whole blood was sequenced, leaving chains unpaired. Findings and limits, study-wide: A preference for anti-spike CD8 responses marked VDJdb matching, which missed private and CD4 specificities.

Comment on this clonotype: The antigen remains unidentified.

V was cut by 0 bases and J by 1 base, with 13 bases left in between. CDR1 is MNHEY and CDR2 is SVGEGT in the germline V gene. The CDR3 runs 17 residues. The TCR library protocol attached unique molecular identifiers to the individual cDNA molecules. TCRdb ran MiXCR on the 5' RACE reads and lists one entry per CDR3 protein. The sample yields roughly 65,000 distinct CDR3 sequences, 12% seen once. This chain links TRBV6-2 or TRBV6-3 with TRBJ1-5; D is perhaps TRBD1 (6 bases). Sequencing was done on a sample of whole blood. This clonotype was sampled from an adult who was a healthcare worker with PCR-confirmed SARS-CoV-2 infection or an uninfected control (not recorded which). CDR3 nucleotide sequence: TGTGCCAGCAGTTACTCTTCACAGGGTATGAGCAATCAGCCCCAGCATTTT. It codes for CASSYSSQGMSNQPQHF.